This TCR beta chain was found in a study of Graves' ophthalmopathy and Graves' hyperthyroidism (dated by TCRdb to between 2017 and 2018). Broadly, across the study: Peripheral blood was collected before any treatment was given, at the time of initial diagnosis. To tell Graves' ophthalmopathy apart from Graves' hyperthyroidism, and to predict which patients would progress to ophthalmopathy, the study relied on TCR beta repertoire signatures. In total, around 140 blood samples were TCR-sequenced: 43 ophthalmopathy, about 75 hyperthyroidism and about 17 hyperthyroidism-to-ophthalmopathy patients. A discovery set of 90 to 100 patients (around 45 ophthalmopathy, just over 55 stable hyperthyroidism) was enrolled to explore V-J signatures distinguishing ophthalmopathy from hyperthyroidism. The independent validation cohort included 18 to 20 hyperthyroidism patients plus 17 patients who later progressed from hyperthyroidism to ophthalmopathy. In over 5 hyperthyroidism patients, the T-cell repertoires found in thyroid tissue were compared with those found in blood. After sampling, hyperthyroidism patients received methimazole starting at 30 mg daily, and ophthalmopathy patients received high-dose intravenous methylprednisolone.

Results the study describes overall, beyond this receptor: The 13-signature model separated ophthalmopathy from stable hyperthyroidism with 85% to 90% sensitivity and approximately 81% specificity in cross-validation, and 80%/75% in the test set. No statistical method was used to set the sample size in advance, and the investigators knew which group each participant was assigned to. Most of the expanded thyroid clonotypes with a frequency above 0.001 were also detected in blood, and it was suggested that the thyroid immune response may be reflected by blood repertoires. In validation, the model predicted ophthalmopathy progression with about 71% sensitivity and approximately 78% specificity; some 13 predicted patients were CT-confirmed with GO in a median of 6.5 months.

Patients with ophthalmopathy had moderately to severely active disease, with a Clinical Activity Score of 3 or more, a NOSPECS grade of 4 or more, and a disease duration of less than 3 months. Anyone with other autoimmune diseases, uncontrolled infections, pregnancy or lactation was excluded from the study. Clinical symptoms, serum thyroxine, TRAb, thyroid ultrasound and orbital computed tomography were used for diagnosis. PBMCs were isolated from approximately 10 ml of fresh peripheral blood by Ficoll-Paque density gradient centrifugation. Trizol reagent was used to extract the total RNA, and its quality was then checked on an Agilent 2100 Bioanalyzer. TCR beta CDR3 regions were amplified from RNA transcripts for repertoire sequencing. HTBI primers and the Qiagen OneStep RT-PCR kit were used in a first-round RT-PCR, which was followed by a second-round multiplex PCR, size selection and purification. The libraries underwent paired-end sequencing with 100 bp reads on an Illumina HiSeq2000. The published analysis was carried out like this. Reads were processed with SOAPnuke, discarding reads with adapters, uncalled bases, mean Phred below 15, or no exact constant-primer or identifier match. COPE v1.2.5 was used to merge the high-quality paired reads. Each unique nucleotide sequence was treated as a clonotype, and MiTCR v1.1 was used to align the clonotypes to the IMGT TRB V, D and J references. The analysis was limited to V-J combinations with a frequency above 0.0001, which together covered 99.2% of the repertoires. For each V-J combination, a TCR clonal expansion and chaos score was defined as F50 clonal expansion divided by the chaos observed in the TCRdist matrix. Welch's t-statistics and random forest were used to reduce features to about a dozen V-J combinations, which were fed into a naive Bayes classifier. The Morisita-Horn index was used to measure how similar the thyroid and blood repertoires were. The raw public data were reprocessed by TCRdb itself: fastp quality trimming at Q25, MiXCR clonotype calling, in-frame beta chains only. All rows with the same CDR3 protein become a single entry with the most common DNA and genes. It is TCRdb's table, rather than the study itself, that gives the V and J calls and clone size. Recorded for this sample are 600,000 to 950,000 distinct CDR3 sequences; 40% of them occurred a single time. The ten largest clones capture about 40% of the sample.

This clonotype was counted many times. Its antigen is not yet known. The germline gene is not matched at one end of the junction; a read error may be the cause. Source material: peripheral blood. This TCR derives from an adult man with Graves' ophthalmopathy.

The CDR3 sequence is CASSPSRTSPLRF. The DNA sequence is TGTGCCAGCAGCCCCTCCAGGACCAGTCCGTTACGCTTC. This sequence uses TRBV7-8 and TRBJ1-2; no D gene can be assigned with confidence. Per the germline V gene, SGHVS is the CDR1 and FQNEAQ is the CDR2. From its cysteine to its phenylalanine, the CDR3 spans 13 amino acids. The DNA shown is the 39-base CDR3, in frame from base 1.